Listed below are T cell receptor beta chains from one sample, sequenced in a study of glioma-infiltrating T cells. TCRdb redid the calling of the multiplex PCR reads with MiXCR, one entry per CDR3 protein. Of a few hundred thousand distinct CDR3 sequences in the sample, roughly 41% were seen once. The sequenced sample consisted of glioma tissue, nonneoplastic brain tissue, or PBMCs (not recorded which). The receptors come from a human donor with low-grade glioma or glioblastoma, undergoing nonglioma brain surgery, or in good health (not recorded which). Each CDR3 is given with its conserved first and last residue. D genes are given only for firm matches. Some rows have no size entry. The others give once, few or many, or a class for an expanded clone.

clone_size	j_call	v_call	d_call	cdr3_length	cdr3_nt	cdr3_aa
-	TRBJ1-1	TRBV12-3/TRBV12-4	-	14	TGTGCCAGCAGAGTCGACAGCTTGAACACTGAAGCTTTCTTT	CASRVDSLNTEAFF
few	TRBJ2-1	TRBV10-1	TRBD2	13	TGCTCCCGGCGGGAGGCTTCCTACAATGAGCAGTTCTTC	CSRREASYNEQFF
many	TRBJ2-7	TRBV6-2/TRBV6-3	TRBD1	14	TGTGCCAGCAGTGGTGGACAGGGCGGCTACGAGCAGTACTTC	CASSGGQGGYEQYF
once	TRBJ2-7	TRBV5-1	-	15	TGCGCCAGCAGCAGATACCCAGGGCCATCCTACGAGCAGTACTTC	CASSRYPGPSYEQYF
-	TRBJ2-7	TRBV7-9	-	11	TGTGCCAGCAGCTCCTCTTACGGGCAGTACTTC	CASSSSYGQYF
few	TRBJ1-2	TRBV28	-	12	TGTGCGACCGGGGCCCTGAACTATGGCTACACCTTC	CATGALNYGYTF
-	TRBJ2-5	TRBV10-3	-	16	TGTGCCACTCGGGGGTCAACAGGCTCGTACCAAGAGACCCAGTACTTC	CATRGSTGSYQETQYF
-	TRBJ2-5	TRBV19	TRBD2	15	TGTGCCAGTAGTTTTGGACTAGCATCAGGGGAGGCCCAGTACTTC	CASSFGLASGEAQYF
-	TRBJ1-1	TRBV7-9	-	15	TGTGCCAGCAGCTCCGGGACATACACGAACACTGAAGCTTTCTTT	CASSSGTYTNTEAFF
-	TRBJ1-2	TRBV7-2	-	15	TGTGCCAGCAGCTTAGCGGGGGGGGCCAGCTATGGCTACACCTTC	CASSLAGGASYGYTF
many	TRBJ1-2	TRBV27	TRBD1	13	TGTGCCAGCAGTTTCGGACAGGGCTATGGCTACACCTTC	CASSFGQGYGYTF
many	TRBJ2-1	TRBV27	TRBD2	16	TGTGCCAGCAGTGCGGGACTAGCGGGGGCATACAATGAGCAGTTCTTC	CASSAGLAGAYNEQFF
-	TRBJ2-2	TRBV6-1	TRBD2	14	TGTGCCAGCCAGACTAGCGCGAACACCGGGGAGCTGTTTTTT	CASQTSANTGELFF
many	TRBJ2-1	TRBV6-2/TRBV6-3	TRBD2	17	TGTGCCAGCAGTTACTCGCTTAGCGGGAGTATCCACAATGAGCAGTTCTTC	CASSYSLSGSIHNEQFF
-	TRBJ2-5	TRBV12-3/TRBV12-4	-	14	TGTGCCAGCAGTTCCTGGGATACCCAAGAGACCCAGTACTTC	CASSSWDTQETQYF
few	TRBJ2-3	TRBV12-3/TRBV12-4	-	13	TGTGCCAGCAGCCCCGACAATGCAGATACGCAGTATTTT	CASSPDNADTQYF
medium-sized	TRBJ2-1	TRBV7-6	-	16	TGTGCCAGCAGCTCCGTTGTTCTGACCCTAGACAGTGAGCAGTTCTTC	CASSSVVLTLDSEQFF
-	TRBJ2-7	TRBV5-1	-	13	TGCGCCAGCAATCATGGGTCGGGGTTCGAGCAGTACTTC	CASNHGSGFEQYF
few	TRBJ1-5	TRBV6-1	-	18	TGTGCCAGCAGTAAGAGACAGGCGGAAGGATATTACAATCAGCCCCAGCATTTT	CASSKRQAEGYYNQPQHF
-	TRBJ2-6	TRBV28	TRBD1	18	TGTGCCAGCAGTTTATTGGGGACAGGGATCTCTGGGGCCAACGTCCTGACTTTC	CASSLLGTGISGANVLTF
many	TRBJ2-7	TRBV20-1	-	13	TGCAGTGCTAGTGGAAGGGGAATCTACGAGCAGTACTTC	CSASGRGIYEQYF
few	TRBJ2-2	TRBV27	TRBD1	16	TGTGCCAGCAGTTTATTTATCAGGGGGTCTATCGGGGAGCTGTTTTTT	CASSLFIRGSIGELFF
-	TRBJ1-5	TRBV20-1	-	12	TGCAGTGGTCGAACAGCAGGGCGGCCCCAGCATTTT	CSGRTAGRPQHF
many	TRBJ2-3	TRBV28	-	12	TGTGCCAGCAGCTTATTGGCAGATACGCAGTATTTT	CASSLLADTQYF
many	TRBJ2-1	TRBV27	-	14	TGTGCCAGCAGTTTAGCGGGCTCCTACAATGAGCAGTTCTTC	CASSLAGSYNEQFF
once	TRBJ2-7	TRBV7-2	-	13	TGTACCAGCAGCAGACGGCCCTCCTACGAGCAGTACTTC	CTSSRRPSYEQYF
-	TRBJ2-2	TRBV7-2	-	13	TGTGCCAGCAGCTTCGAGTTCACCGGGGAGCTGTTTTTT	CASSFEFTGELFF
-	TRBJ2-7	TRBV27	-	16	TGTGCCAGCAGTTTCGTTACAGGACAGCACTCCTACGAGCAGTACTTC	CASSFVTGQHSYEQYF
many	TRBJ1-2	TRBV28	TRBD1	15	TGTGCCACCGAATCCGGACAGGGGGAGAACTATGGCTACACCTTC	CATESGQGENYGYTF
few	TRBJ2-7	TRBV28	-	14	TGTGCCAGCAGTGCCGGGTTCCGCGTGGACGAGCAGTACTTC	CASSAGFRVDEQYF
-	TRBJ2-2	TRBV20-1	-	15	TGCAGTGCTAGAGGGTGGGACCGAAACACCGGGGAGCTGTTTTTT	CSARGWDRNTGELFF
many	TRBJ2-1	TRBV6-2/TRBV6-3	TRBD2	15	TGTGCCAGCAGTTACGACGGGAGGTCCTACAATGAGCAGTTCTTC	CASSYDGRSYNEQFF
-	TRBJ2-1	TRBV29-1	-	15	TGCAGCTACGTTGGGGTACGGGCAGTTTACAATGAGCAGTTCTTC	CSYVGVRAVYNEQFF
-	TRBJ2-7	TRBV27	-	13	TGTGCCAGCATATCAGGGCATTCCTACGAGCGGTACTTC	CASISGHSYERYF
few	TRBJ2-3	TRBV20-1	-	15	TGCAGTGCTAGAGGAGGGCCAACCAGCACAGATACGCAGTATTTT	CSARGGPTSTDTQYF
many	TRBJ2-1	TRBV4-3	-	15	TGCGCCAGCAGCCGGTCCAGCGGACCAGACAATGAGCAGTTCTTC	CASSRSSGPDNEQFF
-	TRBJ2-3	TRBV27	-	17	TGTGCCAGCAGTCCCGCCCAGGTTAGCATAATCACAGATACGCAGTATTTT	CASSPAQVSIITDTQYF
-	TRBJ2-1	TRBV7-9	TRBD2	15	TGTGCCAGCCGGGAGGGGGGGAGCACCTACAATGAGCAGTTCTTC	CASREGGSTYNEQFF
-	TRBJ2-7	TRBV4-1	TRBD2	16	TGCGCCAGCAGCCGGACCGGGACTAGCGGGTTCTACGATCAGTACTTC	CASSRTGTSGFYDQYF
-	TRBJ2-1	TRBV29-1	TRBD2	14	TGCAGCGTGGAACTAGCGGGTACCTACAATGAGCAGTTCTTC	CSVELAGTYNEQFF
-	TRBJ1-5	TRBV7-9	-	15	TGTGCCAGCAGTCTATCTGACAGTAGCAATCAGCCCCAGCATTTT	CASSLSDSSNQPQHF
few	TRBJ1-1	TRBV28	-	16	TGTGCCAGCAGTCCTAACCTAGGGGGGGCCGGCACTGAAGCTTTCTTT	CASSPNLGGAGTEAFF
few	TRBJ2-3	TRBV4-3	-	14	TGCGCCAGCAGCTCTAGGGGGAACACAGATACGCAGTATTTT	CASSSRGNTDTQYF
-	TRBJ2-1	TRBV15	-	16	TGTGCCACCAGCAAGGGTGGACTAGGGGGAATGGGTGAGCAGTTCTTC	CATSKGGLGGMGEQFF
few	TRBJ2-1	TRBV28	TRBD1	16	TGTGCCAGCAGTTCTCGGACAGGGGTGACCTACAATGAGCAGTTCTTC	CASSSRTGVTYNEQFF
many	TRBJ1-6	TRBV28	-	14	TGTGCCAGCAGACCTGGACAGTTAGGGTCACCCCTCCACTTT	CASRPGQLGSPLHF
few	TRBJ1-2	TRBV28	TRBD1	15	TGTGCCACCATCGGCTGGGACAGAACTAGGTATGGCTACACCTTC	CATIGWDRTRYGYTF
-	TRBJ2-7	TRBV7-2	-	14	TGTGCCAGCAGCCTCTTGGGACACTCCTACGAGCAGTACTTC	CASSLLGHSYEQYF
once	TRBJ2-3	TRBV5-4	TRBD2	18	TGTGCCAGCAGCTCGGGAGGACTAGCGGGAGTTGGCACAGATACGCAGTATTTT	CASSSGGLAGVGTDTQYF
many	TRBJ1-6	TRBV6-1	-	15	TGTGCCAGCAGTGAAGGAGTGGGCTATAATTCACCCCTCCACTTT	CASSEGVGYNSPLHF
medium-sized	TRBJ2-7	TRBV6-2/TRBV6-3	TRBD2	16	TGTGCCAGCAGCCAGGGGACTAGCGGGAGACCCTACGAGCAGTACTTC	CASSQGTSGRPYEQYF
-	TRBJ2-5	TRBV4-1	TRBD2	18	TGCGCCAGCAGCCAAGATCCAGGGACTAGCGAGAGGCGAGAGACCCAGTACTTC	CASSQDPGTSERRETQYF
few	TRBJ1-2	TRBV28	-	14	TGTGCCAGCAGTTTGACAGCGGTGGGCTATGGCTACACCTTC	CASSLTAVGYGYTF
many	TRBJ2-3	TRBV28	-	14	TGTGCCAGCACCGAAGGGGCGCTGACAGATACGCAGTATTTT	CASTEGALTDTQYF
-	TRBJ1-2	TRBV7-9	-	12	TGTGCCAGCAACAGGGTCAACTATGGCTACACCTTC	CASNRVNYGYTF
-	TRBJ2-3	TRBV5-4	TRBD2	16	TGTGCCAGCAGCTCCACTAGCGGGAGATTAGCAGATACGCAGTATTTT	CASSSTSGRLADTQYF
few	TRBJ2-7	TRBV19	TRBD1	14	TGTGCCAGTAGTTCGCGGACAGGGGGCTACGAGCAGTACTTC	CASSSRTGGYEQYF